This TCR beta chain was captured in a study of Graves' ophthalmopathy and Graves' hyperthyroidism. This clonotype was seen many times. This CDR3 spans 14 amino acids. Trimming took 3 bases from V and 3 from J, leaving 7 bases between them. Germline loops: CDR1 KGHDR, CDR2 SFDVKD. Transcripts of RNA were the source for amplifying TCR beta CDR3 regions. HTBI primers primed a first-round RT-PCR, and a second-round multiplex PCR followed. TCRdb itself ran the multiplex PCR reads through MiXCR, one entry per CDR3 protein. The sample has 400,000 or so distinct CDR3 sequences, 15% seen once. Ineligible for inclusion were patients with other autoimmune diseases, uncontrolled infections, pregnancy or lactation.

The V gene is TRBV24-1, the J gene TRBJ2-2; maybe TRBD2 (5 bases). This clonotype was obtained from a woman between 18 and 29 years old with stable Graves' hyperthyroidism. Sequenced sample: peripheral blood. The chain's CDR3 is CATSDADYTGELFF. CDR3 DNA: TGTGCCACCAGTGATGCGGACTACACCGGGGAGCTGTTTTTT.